Listed here are 9 T cell receptor beta chains from one sample, sequenced in a study of OX40 agonist ivuxolimab in advanced cancers. Preparation of the library involved the immunoSEQ multiplex PCR assay. The table was pulled from immuneACCESS by TCRdb, which kept in-frame rearrangements only. Such tables lose some clones; where checked, under half of the loss comes from unresolved V genes, and the rest has no known cause. Recorded for this sample are some 46,000 clones; roughly 89% of them occurred a single time. The ten largest clones capture 11% to 15% of the sample. The sequencing used CD4+ or CD8+ T cells sorted from blood, collected in a trial of the OX40 agonist ivuxolimab. These TCRs come from an adult with an advanced solid tumor such as melanoma, head and neck, liver or kidney cancer.

The chain employs TRBV2 and TRBJ1-3; D is unclear. The V gene lost 6 bases and the J gene lost 5 bases, with 14 bases spanning the gap. This CDR3 is built from 14 residues. The germline V gene has CDR1 SNHLY and CDR2 FYNNEI. CDR3 DNA: TGTGCCAGCAGAGAATCAGGCTCAAGAAACACCATATATTTT. It translates to CASRESGSRNTIYF.

This clone was counted once. This chain links TRBV6-6 with TRBJ2-7, with D maybe TRBD2 (6 bases). Germline-derived CDR1 and CDR2 are MNHNY and SVGAGI (reference sequence). Trimming removed 0 bases from V and 3 bases from J, with 12 bases in between. This CDR3 has 15 amino acids. The CDR3 DNA sequence: TGTGCCAGCAGTTACTCTATAGGGAGGAACTACGAGCAGTACTTC. Translating gives CASSYSIGRNYEQYF.

V gene TRBV7-6 combines with J gene TRBJ2-1; D is unresolved. With 0 bases removed from V and 2 bases from J, the gap between germline ends came to 5 bases. CDR1 is SGHVS, CDR2 FNYEAQ, per germline. The CDR3 runs to 14 residues. The CDR3 coding sequence is TGTGCCAGCAGCTTAGCGCCGGCCTACAATGAGCAGTTCTTC. It translates to CASSLAPAYNEQFF.

The chain carries TRBV29-1 and TRBJ1-3; D ambiguous. This CDR3 has 11 residues. Trimming removed 7 bases at V and 4 bases at J, with 8 bases between. Germline lookup yields CDR1 SQVTM and CDR2 ANQGSEA. The CDR3 sequence: CSGIRGNTIYF. The DNA for the CDR3 is TGCAGCGGAATTAGGGGAAACACCATATATTTT.

This clone was detected only a few times. The chain combines TRBV6-1 with TRBJ1-1; no definite D call. The CDR3 extends over 13 amino acids. Trimming took 6 bases from V and 0 from J, leaving 8 bases between them. The germline V gene encodes CDR1 MNHNS and CDR2 SASEGT. The chain's CDR3 is CASREVMNTEAFF. DNA for the CDR3: TGTGCCAGCAGAGAGGTAATGAACACTGAAGCTTTCTTT.

The V call is TRBV25-1, the J call TRBJ1-3, with TRBD1 identical over 7 bases. Germline V gene data show CDR1 as MGHDK and CDR2 as SYGVNS. V was clipped by 6 bases and J by 4 bases; unmatched bases: 6. The CDR3 totals 14 residues. The CDR3 DNA reads as TGTGCCAGCAGCCGAACAGGGGTAGGAAACACCATATATTTT. Translation: CASSRTGVGNTIYF.

This clone was counted a single time. The J gene is TRBJ2-7, the V gene TRBV2, with 12 bases matching TRBD2. V lost 6 bases to trimming and J lost 7 bases; unmatched junction nucleotides: 7. The CDR3 has 14 amino acids. Germline V gives CDR1 SNHLY, CDR2 FYNNEI. The CDR3 sequence is CASSRLAGVDEQYF. CDR3 DNA: TGTGCCAGCAGCAGACTAGCGGGAGTGGATGAGCAGTACTTC.

The chain carries TRBV28 and TRBJ1-2, with a possible D match to TRBD1 (6 bases). The CDR3 length is 13 residues. V shed 7 bases and J shed 4 bases, with 13 bases lying between them. CDR1 MDHEN and CDR2 SYDVKM come from the germline V gene. CDR3 coding DNA: TGTGCCAGCACGACAGGAAAAACCTATGGCTACACCTTC. Amino acids: CASTTGKTYGYTF.

The chain uses TRBV9 and TRBJ1-2; 7 positions agree with TRBD1. The V segment lost 4 bases and the J segment 3 bases; nucleotides outside the gene matches: 15. This CDR3 is built from 17 residues. Looked up from germline, CDR1 is SGDLS and CDR2 is YYNGEE. The DNA of the CDR3 is TGTGCCAGCAGCCCCTCGTGGTGGTCCGACAGGGACTATGGCTACACCTTC. Amino acid sequence: CASSPSWWSDRDYGYTF.